The next 2 T cell receptor beta chains were all read from a single sample in a study of cytomegalovirus exposure and HLA in healthy donors. TCRdb keeps only in-frame clones here, not all; method: immunoSEQ multiplex PCR. The sample contains approximately 160,000 clones, 85% of which appear only once. The sample consisted of PBMCs. The receptors come from a man aged 30 to 39 in good health and CMV-seropositive.

This chain joins TRBV11-2 and TRBJ2-6; TRBD1 might be the D (5 bases). CDR1 and CDR2 (germline): SGHAT, FQNNGV. Trimming stripped 5 bases from V and 1 base from J, with 15 bases between. The CDR3 sequence is 17 residues long. As DNA, the CDR3 is TGTGCCAGCAGCCCCCTGGCAGGGCGATCTGGGGCCAACGTCCTGACTTTC. The encoded protein is CASSPLAGRSGANVLTF.

The CDR3, as DNA: TGCGCCAGCAGTGGTCGGCGGAGCACAGATACGCAGTATTTT. Translation: CASSGRRSTDTQYF. The chain carries TRBV10-2 and TRBJ2-3, with D unclear. The CDR3 sequence is 14 residues long. Trimming pared 4 bases from V and 0 bases from J, leaving 8 bases between. Germline lookup yields CDR1 WSHSY and CDR2 SAAADI.